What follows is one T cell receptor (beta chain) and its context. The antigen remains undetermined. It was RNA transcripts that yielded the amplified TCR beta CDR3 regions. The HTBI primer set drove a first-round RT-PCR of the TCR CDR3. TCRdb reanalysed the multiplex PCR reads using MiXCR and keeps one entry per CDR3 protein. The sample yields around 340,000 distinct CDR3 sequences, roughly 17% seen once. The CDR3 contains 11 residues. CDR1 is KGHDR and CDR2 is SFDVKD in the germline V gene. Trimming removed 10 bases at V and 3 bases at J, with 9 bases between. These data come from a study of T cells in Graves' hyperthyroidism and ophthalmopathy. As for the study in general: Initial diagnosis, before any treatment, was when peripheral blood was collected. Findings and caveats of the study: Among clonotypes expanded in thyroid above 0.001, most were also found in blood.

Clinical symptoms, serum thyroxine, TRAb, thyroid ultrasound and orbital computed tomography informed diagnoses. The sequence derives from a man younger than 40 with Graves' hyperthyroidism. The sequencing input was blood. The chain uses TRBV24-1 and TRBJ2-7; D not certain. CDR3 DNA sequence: TGTGCCACTGGAAAAGACTACGAGCAGTACTTC. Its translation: CATGKDYEQYF.